The rows below give T cell receptor beta chains drawn from one sample of a study of shared clonotypes between healthy human individuals. Only in-frame clones appear in the TCRdb table, and some are missing; sequencing was by immunoSEQ multiplex PCR. The sample yields just over 2,000,000 clones, about 95% seen once. Material for sequencing was naive CD8+ T cells sorted from blood. These receptors came from a man younger than 35 in good health. Each CDR3 is given with its conserved first and last residue. Fields, in order: clone size, V gene, J gene, D gene, CDR3 protein, CDR3 DNA. A D gene is named only where the DNA matches it firmly. Rows give clone size only sometimes, using once, few, many, or a class for an expanded clone.

clone_size: NA; v_call: TRBV4-1; j_call: TRBJ1-1; d_call: NA; cdr3_aa: CASSRQASTEAFF; cdr3_nt: TGCGCCAGCAGCCGCCAGGCCAGCACTGAAGCTTTCTTT
clone_size: NA; v_call: TRBV11-2; j_call: TRBJ2-3; d_call: NA; cdr3_aa: CASSLDGRSTDTQYF; cdr3_nt: TGTGCCAGCAGCTTAGATGGAAGGAGCACAGATACGCAGTATTTT
clone_size: NA; v_call: TRBV19; j_call: TRBJ2-7; d_call: NA; cdr3_aa: CASTPGGTNEQYF; cdr3_nt: TGTGCCAGTACCCCTGGGGGGACCAACGAGCAGTACTTC
clone_size: NA; v_call: TRBV21-1; j_call: TRBJ2-7; d_call: NA; cdr3_aa: CASSKDGVEQYF; cdr3_nt: TGTGCCAGCAGCAAAGACGGGGTTGAGCAGTACTTC
clone_size: NA; v_call: TRBV14; j_call: TRBJ1-1; d_call: NA; cdr3_aa: CASSQATAWGSQNTEAFF; cdr3_nt: TGTGCCAGCAGCCAAGCCACAGCCTGGGGCAGCCAGAACACTGAAGCTTTCTTT
clone_size: NA; v_call: TRBV5-6; j_call: TRBJ1-6; d_call: NA; cdr3_aa: CASSPGDSPLHF; cdr3_nt: TGTGCCAGCAGTCCAGGAGACTCACCCCTCCACTTT
clone_size: NA; v_call: TRBV14; j_call: TRBJ1-1; d_call: TRBD1; cdr3_aa: CASSLLQGRGTEAFF; cdr3_nt: TGTGCCAGCAGCCTACTACAGGGGCGTGGGACTGAAGCTTTCTTT
clone_size: NA; v_call: TRBV9; j_call: TRBJ2-2; d_call: NA; cdr3_aa: CASSESRDIGVREGELFF; cdr3_nt: TGTGCCAGCAGCGAGTCCCGGGACATCGGGGTGCGAGAAGGGGAGCTGTTTTTT
clone_size: NA; v_call: TRBV10-3; j_call: TRBJ1-5; d_call: TRBD1; cdr3_aa: CAISSGGYNQPQHF; cdr3_nt: TGTGCCATCAGTTCAGGGGGTTACAATCAGCCCCAGCATTTT
clone_size: once; v_call: TRBV9; j_call: TRBJ2-7; d_call: NA; cdr3_aa: CASSVEGHDSSYEQYF; cdr3_nt: TGTGCCAGCAGCGTAGAAGGCCACGATAGCTCCTACGAGCAGTACTTC
clone_size: NA; v_call: TRBV4-1; j_call: TRBJ2-7; d_call: TRBD2; cdr3_aa: CASSQASGGTYEQYF; cdr3_nt: TGCGCCAGCAGCCAAGCTAGCGGGGGTACCTACGAGCAGTACTTC
clone_size: NA; v_call: TRBV6-5; j_call: TRBJ2-4; d_call: TRBD1; cdr3_aa: CASSEQGSIQYF; cdr3_nt: TGTGCCAGCAGTGAACAGGGGTCCATTCAGTACTTC
clone_size: NA; v_call: TRBV12-5; j_call: TRBJ2-7; d_call: NA; cdr3_aa: CASGSLPEQYF; cdr3_nt: TGTGCTAGTGGTTCCCTCCCCGAGCAGTACTTC
clone_size: NA; v_call: TRBV6-5; j_call: TRBJ2-7; d_call: NA; cdr3_aa: CASSYAGDPYEQYF; cdr3_nt: TGTGCCAGCAGTTACGCAGGGGACCCATACGAGCAGTACTTC
clone_size: NA; v_call: TRBV6-4; j_call: TRBJ2-1; d_call: NA; cdr3_aa: CASSDSLGSGDEQFF; cdr3_nt: TGTGCCAGCAGTGACTCATTAGGGAGCGGCGATGAGCAGTTCTTC
clone_size: NA; v_call: TRBV2; j_call: TRBJ1-5; d_call: TRBD1; cdr3_aa: CASSPGTASNQPQHF; cdr3_nt: TGTGCCAGCAGTCCCGGGACAGCTAGCAATCAGCCCCAGCATTTT
clone_size: NA; v_call: TRBV27; j_call: TRBJ2-1; d_call: TRBD2; cdr3_aa: CASRWTSGVLNEQFF; cdr3_nt: TGTGCCAGCAGATGGACTAGCGGGGTCCTCAATGAGCAGTTCTTC
clone_size: NA; v_call: TRBV2; j_call: TRBJ2-2; d_call: NA; cdr3_aa: CASTDDYNTGELFF; cdr3_nt: TGTGCCAGCACTGATGACTATAACACCGGGGAGCTGTTTTTT
clone_size: once; v_call: TRBV4-1; j_call: TRBJ2-7; d_call: NA; cdr3_aa: CASSQEWDYEQYF; cdr3_nt: TGCGCCAGCAGCCAAGAATGGGACTACGAGCAGTACTTC
clone_size: NA; v_call: TRBV19; j_call: TRBJ1-5; d_call: TRBD1; cdr3_aa: CASSTGQGYSNQPQHF; cdr3_nt: TGTGCCAGTAGTACGGGACAGGGGTATAGCAATCAGCCCCAGCATTTT
clone_size: NA; v_call: TRBV9; j_call: TRBJ2-1; d_call: NA; cdr3_aa: CASSVGGHNEQFF; cdr3_nt: TGTGCCAGCAGCGTAGGAGGCCACAATGAGCAGTTCTTC
clone_size: NA; v_call: TRBV30; j_call: TRBJ2-3; d_call: NA; cdr3_aa: CAWSVDGYTQYF; cdr3_nt: TGTGCCTGGAGTGTAGATGGTTATACGCAGTATTTT
clone_size: NA; v_call: TRBV23-1; j_call: TRBJ2-7; d_call: TRBD1; cdr3_aa: CASSQSRAGGTSRLYEQYF; cdr3_nt: TGCGCCAGCAGTCAATCTCGCGCAGGGGGAACCTCCCGTTTATACGAGCAGTACTTC
clone_size: NA; v_call: TRBV6-1; j_call: TRBJ2-3; d_call: TRBD2; cdr3_aa: CASRLAGVTDTQYF; cdr3_nt: TGTGCCAGCAGATTAGCGGGGGTCACAGATACGCAGTATTTT
clone_size: NA; v_call: TRBV29-1; j_call: TRBJ2-2; d_call: NA; cdr3_aa: CSAGLSNTGELFF; cdr3_nt: TGCAGCGCGGGACTCTCGAACACCGGGGAGCTGTTTTTT
clone_size: once; v_call: TRBV2; j_call: TRBJ2-3; d_call: NA; cdr3_aa: CASSAYPYMTRGPDTQYF; cdr3_nt: TGTGCCAGCAGTGCATACCCCTACATGACTAGGGGGCCAGATACGCAGTATTTT
clone_size: NA; v_call: TRBV10-2; j_call: TRBJ1-6; d_call: TRBD1; cdr3_aa: CASSPQGAAYNSPLHF; cdr3_nt: TGCGCCAGCAGCCCACAGGGGGCGGCCTATAATTCACCCCTCCACTTT
clone_size: NA; v_call: TRBV7-9; j_call: TRBJ1-2; d_call: NA; cdr3_aa: CASSARDGPGEEYGYTF; cdr3_nt: TGTGCCAGCAGCGCCCGGGACGGGCCGGGGGAGGAGTATGGCTACACCTTC
clone_size: NA; v_call: TRBV5-1; j_call: TRBJ2-5; d_call: TRBD2; cdr3_aa: CASSSGLAGRQETQYF; cdr3_nt: TGCGCCAGCAGCTCGGGACTAGCGGGTCGCCAAGAGACCCAGTACTTC
clone_size: NA; v_call: TRBV4-3; j_call: TRBJ2-3; d_call: TRBD2; cdr3_aa: CASSRLAGVADTQYF; cdr3_nt: TGCGCCAGCAGCCGACTAGCGGGAGTAGCGGATACGCAGTATTTT
clone_size: NA; v_call: TRBV6-5; j_call: TRBJ2-7; d_call: TRBD2; cdr3_aa: CASSYSGSGSWYEQYF; cdr3_nt: TGTGCCAGCAGTTACAGTGGTAGCGGGAGTTGGTACGAGCAGTACTTC
clone_size: NA; v_call: TRBV19; j_call: TRBJ1-2; d_call: NA; cdr3_aa: CASSIGTPNYGYTF; cdr3_nt: TGTGCCAGTAGTATTGGGACACCTAACTATGGCTACACCTTC
clone_size: NA; v_call: TRBV7-6; j_call: TRBJ2-3; d_call: NA; cdr3_aa: CASSLSQLPSAGETSTDTQYF; cdr3_nt: TGTGCCAGCAGCCTATCACAACTCCCTTCGGCAGGGGAAACTAGCACAGATACGCAGTATTTT
clone_size: NA; v_call: TRBV4-1; j_call: TRBJ2-1; d_call: NA; cdr3_aa: CASSPRGVGNEQFF; cdr3_nt: TGCGCCAGCAGCCCCAGGGGAGTTGGCAATGAGCAGTTCTTC
clone_size: NA; v_call: TRBV11-2; j_call: TRBJ1-2; d_call: NA; cdr3_aa: CASSLGTAIVGYTF; cdr3_nt: TGTGCCAGCAGCTTAGGGACAGCAATAGTGGGCTACACCTTC
clone_size: once; v_call: TRBV2; j_call: TRBJ2-5; d_call: NA; cdr3_aa: CASRGTDQETQYF; cdr3_nt: TGTGCCAGCAGGGGGACCGACCAAGAGACCCAGTACTTC
clone_size: NA; v_call: TRBV13; j_call: TRBJ2-4; d_call: TRBD1; cdr3_aa: CASSFRDRGYIQYF; cdr3_nt: TGTGCCAGCAGCTTCCGGGACAGGGGATACATTCAGTACTTC
clone_size: NA; v_call: TRBV11-2; j_call: TRBJ2-3; d_call: NA; cdr3_aa: CADNGDTDTQYF; cdr3_nt: TGTGCCGACAACGGGGACACAGATACGCAGTATTTT
clone_size: NA; v_call: TRBV4-1; j_call: TRBJ2-7; d_call: TRBD1; cdr3_aa: CASSQSNFGRGLEQYF; cdr3_nt: TGCGCCAGCAGCCAGTCTAACTTTGGCAGGGGGCTTGAGCAGTACTTC
clone_size: NA; v_call: TRBV19; j_call: TRBJ2-7; d_call: TRBD1; cdr3_aa: CASKDRDDSYEQYF; cdr3_nt: TGTGCCAGTAAGGACAGGGACGACTCCTACGAGCAGTACTTC
clone_size: NA; v_call: TRBV14; j_call: TRBJ2-7; d_call: TRBD1; cdr3_aa: CASSQDTGTGAYEQYF; cdr3_nt: TGTGCCAGCAGCCAGGACACCGGGACAGGCGCCTACGAGCAGTACTTC
clone_size: NA; v_call: TRBV4-1; j_call: TRBJ1-1; d_call: NA; cdr3_aa: CASSQGGSTEAFF; cdr3_nt: TGCGCCAGCAGCCAAGGGGGCTCCACTGAAGCTTTCTTT
clone_size: NA; v_call: TRBV29-1; j_call: TRBJ2-5; d_call: NA; cdr3_aa: CSVLAGWETQYF; cdr3_nt: TGCAGCGTTTTGGCAGGGTGGGAGACCCAGTACTTC
clone_size: NA; v_call: TRBV13; j_call: TRBJ2-7; d_call: NA; cdr3_aa: CASSHQSESSYEQYF; cdr3_nt: TGTGCCAGCAGCCATCAGAGCGAGAGCTCCTACGAGCAGTACTTC
clone_size: NA; v_call: TRBV28; j_call: TRBJ1-5; d_call: NA; cdr3_aa: CASSWAGAQGNQPQHF; cdr3_nt: TGTGCCAGCAGCTGGGCGGGGGCTCAGGGCAATCAGCCCCAGCATTTT
clone_size: NA; v_call: TRBV6-1; j_call: TRBJ2-7; d_call: NA; cdr3_aa: CASSESTGVPYEQYF; cdr3_nt: TGTGCCAGCAGTGAATCCACAGGAGTCCCCTACGAGCAGTACTTC
clone_size: NA; v_call: TRBV6-4; j_call: TRBJ1-5; d_call: NA; cdr3_aa: CASSESFVGGKRYSNQPQHF; cdr3_nt: TGTGCCAGCAGTGAGAGTTTTGTAGGAGGGAAAAGGTATAGCAATCAGCCCCAGCATTTT
clone_size: NA; v_call: TRBV4-1; j_call: TRBJ2-5; d_call: NA; cdr3_aa: CASSQDKTVQETQYF; cdr3_nt: TGCGCCAGCAGCCAGGATAAGACAGTCCAAGAGACCCAGTACTTC
clone_size: NA; v_call: TRBV6-5; j_call: TRBJ2-1; d_call: TRBD1; cdr3_aa: CASSYSAGGSYNEQFF; cdr3_nt: TGTGCCAGCAGTTACTCTGCAGGGGGCTCCTACAATGAGCAGTTCTTC
clone_size: NA; v_call: TRBV2; j_call: TRBJ1-4; d_call: NA; cdr3_aa: CASSEASTLWSEKLFF; cdr3_nt: TGTGCCAGCAGTGAAGCCTCCACTTTGTGGAGTGAAAAACTGTTTTTT
clone_size: NA; v_call: TRBV5-6; j_call: TRBJ2-7; d_call: NA; cdr3_aa: CASSASSYEQYF; cdr3_nt: TGTGCCAGCAGCGCGAGCTCCTACGAGCAGTACTTC
clone_size: NA; v_call: TRBV30; j_call: TRBJ2-2; d_call: TRBD2; cdr3_aa: CAWSDAGTIYTGELFF; cdr3_nt: TGTGCCTGGAGTGACGCAGGGACTATCTACACCGGGGAGCTGTTTTTT
clone_size: NA; v_call: TRBV29-1; j_call: TRBJ1-2; d_call: NA; cdr3_aa: CSVEDLGGNYGYTF; cdr3_nt: TGCAGCGTTGAAGATTTGGGGGGGAACTATGGCTACACCTTC
clone_size: NA; v_call: TRBV15; j_call: TRBJ1-1; d_call: NA; cdr3_aa: CATSRSFMNTEAFF; cdr3_nt: TGTGCCACCAGCAGGTCATTCATGAACACTGAAGCTTTCTTT
clone_size: NA; v_call: TRBV29-1; j_call: TRBJ1-2; d_call: NA; cdr3_aa: CSVDLGGSNYGYTF; cdr3_nt: TGCAGCGTTGATTTAGGGGGGAGCAACTATGGCTACACCTTC
clone_size: NA; v_call: TRBV28; j_call: TRBJ1-2; d_call: TRBD1; cdr3_aa: CASSLSKGRDRAYGYTF; cdr3_nt: TGTGCCAGCAGTCTCTCAAAAGGCCGGGACAGAGCATATGGCTACACCTTC
clone_size: NA; v_call: TRBV9; j_call: TRBJ2-2; d_call: NA; cdr3_aa: CASRASGPTGELFF; cdr3_nt: TGTGCCAGCAGGGCAAGTGGGCCCACCGGGGAGCTGTTTTTT